This TCR beta chain stems from a study of T cell responses to AZD1222 COVID-19 vaccine. This table comes from immunoSEQ multiplex PCR, and its TCRdb copy is limited to in-frame clones, with some not included. The data contain some 96,000 clones, 80% to 95% of them singletons. On this clone itself: Antigen: not known.

Germline loops: CDR1 MNHEY, CDR2 SVGAGI. Deletions cut 0 bases from V and 4 bases from J, with 12 bases between. This CDR3 region has 15 residues. Study results and caveats: Breadth and depth of Spike-specific TCRs rose after two AZD1222 doses. At 160-218 and 743-854, vaccine-associated CD4 TCRs were dominant, and they spanned spike.

Sequences were derived from peripheral blood, sampled on day 0 of AZD1222 vaccination. This chain links TRBV6-5 with TRBJ1-2, with unresolved D. This TCR derives from an adult in good health. The CDR3 loop reads CASSYSPDDFYGYTF. CDR3 DNA sequence: TGTGCCAGCAGTTACTCCCCGGATGATTTCTATGGCTACACCTTC.